This T cell receptor (beta chain) was retrieved from a study of blood T cell repertoires in COVID-19. The method was immunoSEQ multiplex PCR; TCRdb's version includes in-frame clones alone and lacks a portion of them. The profile covers about 270,000 clones, with approximately 91% appearing a single time and 2.3% taken by the ten largest. Looked up from germline, CDR1 is SNHLY and CDR2 is FYNNEI. This CDR3 has 14 amino acids. V lost 10 bases, J lost 0 bases, and 6 bases stayed unmatched. The sequence derives from a woman between 40 and 50 years old with acute COVID-19. The chain combines TRBV2 with TRBJ2-7; 10 bases map to TRBD2. Input material: PBMCs or T cells enriched from blood (not recorded which). The CDR3 DNA reads TGTGCCACCTCGGGACTAGCGTCCTCCTACGAGCAGTACTTC. It specifies CATSGLASSYEQYF.